The clone carrying this T cell receptor beta chain has only a few counts. Its target is unknown. These data are taken from a study of T-cell memory formation after mild COVID-19. Study overall: TCR clusters largely stayed donor specific.

Findings of the study overall: Mostly located in CM and EM were contracting CD4+ clones, with contracting CD8+ clones located in EMRA.

V gave up 4 bases and J gave up 5 bases; unmatched junction bases: 11. This CDR3 contains 17 residues. Germline values: CDR1 SGHVS, CDR2 FNYEAQ. Via MiXCR, TCRdb re-called the 5' RACE reads, giving one row per CDR3 protein. This table has under 650,000 distinct CDR3 sequences, 18% appearing once. V and J are TRBV7-6 and TRBJ2-5; TRBD1 aligns across 12 bases. Sequenced sample: PBMCs or a T cell subset sorted from them (not recorded which). The source is an adult woman who had mild COVID-19 (a few samples of this study predate the infection). Cell type and time point are not known. This CDR3 reads CASSWPPGQGARETQYF. As DNA, the CDR3 is TGTGCCAGCAGCTGGCCCCCGGGACAGGGGGCCAGGGAGACCCAGTACTTC.